Sequencing of this TCR beta chain was carried out in a study of T cells in Graves' hyperthyroidism and ophthalmopathy. Amplified TCR beta CDR3 regions came from RNA transcripts. The TCR CDR3 was amplified in a first-round RT-PCR using the HTBI primer set. TCRdb re-analysed the multiplex PCR reads in MiXCR, keeping a single row per CDR3 protein. The sample holds about 640,000 distinct CDR3 sequences, around 21% seen once. Ophthalmopathy in the patients scored at least 3 on Clinical Activity Score and at least 4 on NOSPECS grade, lasting under 3 months. Using over 8.5 ml of fresh peripheral blood, PBMCs were prepared. In germline, CDR1 is MGHRA, CDR2 YSYEKL. The ends were cut back, 1 base at V and 7 bases at J, with 11 bases in the middle. The CDR3 extends over 14 amino acids.

The TCR was taken from a man aged 30 to 39 with Graves' ophthalmopathy. Specimen: blood. V usage is TRBV4-1 and J usage is TRBJ1-5; D is unresolved. The CDR3: CASSQVGVRQPQHF. The CDR3 bases are TGCGCCAGCAGCCAAGTGGGAGTCCGGCAGCCCCAGCATTTT.